These 8 T cell receptor beta chains were sequenced from one sample in a study of blood T cell repertoires in COVID-19. Generated by immunoSEQ multiplex PCR, the TCRdb table keeps only in-frame clones and is missing some. Altogether over 70,000 clones are present, about 85% being singletons, with the ten largest covering 9.5% to 13%. The source material was peripheral blood. These receptors were collected from a man in his 60s with COVID-19, enrolled during active disease.

This chain uses TRBV28 with TRBJ1-2; 11 bases align to TRBD1. The CDR3 spans 15 residues. The germline V gene has CDR1 MDHEN and CDR2 SYDVKM. V dropped 6 bases and J dropped 4; count of bases not matched to a gene: 7. The DNA of the CDR3 is TGTGCCAGCAGCCCTGGACAGGGGGCTTTCTATGGCTACACCTTC. It encodes CASSPGQGAFYGYTF.

The CDR3 loop is CASSSNSLISTDTQYF. CDR3 in DNA: TGTGCCAGCAGTTCGAACTCGCTCATCAGCACAGATACGCAGTATTTT. The rearrangement links TRBV27 to TRBJ2-3; D not resolved. Germline loops: CDR1 MNHEY, CDR2 SMNVEV (reference sequence). Trimming took 4 bases from V and 0 from J, leaving 14 bases between them. The CDR3 extends over 16 amino acids.

V gene TRBV7-2 combines with J gene TRBJ1-2; D uncertain. The germline CDR1 and CDR2 sequences are SGHTA and FQGNSA. V lost 6 bases to trimming and J lost 6 bases, with 14 bases between them. The CDR3 has 13 amino acids. CDR3 amino acids: CASRPTGSNGYTF. In DNA, the CDR3 is TGTGCCAGCAGGCCCACCGGGTCTAATGGCTACACCTTC.

The rearrangement uses TRBV29-1 and TRBJ1-3, with unresolved D. The CDR3 is made up of 14 amino acids. Looked up from germline, CDR1 is SQVTM and CDR2 is ANQGSEA. V lost 7 bases, J lost 0 bases, and 13 bases lay in between. The CDR3 sequence: CSARDSLSGNTIYF. In DNA, the CDR3 is TGCAGCGCCCGGGATTCCCTCTCTGGAAACACCATATATTTT.

This clone was seen just once. The chain uses TRBV5-6 and TRBJ2-7; D perhaps matches TRBD1 (5 bases). V was cut by 2 bases and J by 2 bases, with 11 bases left in between. This CDR3 comprises 14 residues. Germline CDR1 SGHDT, CDR2 YYEEEE. The CDR3 spells CASSFLQGTYEQYF. In DNA form, the CDR3 reads TGTGCCAGCAGCTTTCTCCAGGGAACCTACGAGCAGTACTTC. Looking up the rest from reference TRBV5-6 and TRBJ2-7 gives the full variable domain: DAGVTQSPTHLIKTRGQQVTLRCSPKSGHDTVSWYQQALGQGPQFIFQYYEEEERQRGNFPDRFSGHQFPNYSSELNVNALLLGDSALYLCASSFLQGTYEQYFGPGTRLTVT.

V and J are TRBV27 and TRBJ2-3, with 12 nucleotides matching TRBD2. V shed 2 bases, J shed 3 bases, and the junction held 6 bases outside the gene matches. The CDR3 spans 17 residues. Germline CDR1 is MNHEY and CDR2 is SMNVEV (reference sequence). CDR3 sequence reads: CASSLRLAGVGTDTQYF. The CDR3 nucleotides are TGTGCCAGCAGTTTACGACTAGCGGGAGTCGGAACAGATACGCAGTATTTT.

J is TRBJ1-2 and V is TRBV19; weak D call: TRBD1 (5 bases). V shed 2 bases and J shed 3 bases, with 22 bases lying between them. The CDR3 runs to 18 residues. From germline, CDR1 is LNHDA and CDR2 SQIVND (reference sequence). CDR3 region: CASSITSIGGALHYGYTF. Written as DNA, the CDR3 is TGTGCCAGTAGTATAACAAGTATTGGAGGGGCGCTTCACTATGGCTACACCTTC.

This clone was observed a few times. Here the CDR3 reads CASDRTSGGLGEQFF. The CDR3 DNA reads TGTGCCAGCGATCGGACTAGCGGGGGACTCGGCGAGCAGTTCTTC. V usage is TRBV6-5 and J usage is TRBJ2-1; 13 positions match TRBD2. Germline values: CDR1 MNHEY, CDR2 SVGAGI. The CDR3 totals 15 residues. V was pared by 8 bases and J by 10 bases, with 11 bases of the junction left unmatched.